This TCR beta chain was found in a study of blood T cell repertoires in COVID-19. Study at large: Samples of COVID-19 (acute and convalescent) were obtained from the United States, Italy and Spain. The analysed material was cDNA or gDNA that came from T cells, B-cell-depleted T cells, or PBMCs.

Germline V lookup: CDR1 SGDLS, CDR2 YYNGEE. The CDR3 extends over 14 amino acids. V was cut by 0 bases and J by 1 base, with 7 bases left in between. As processed by the authors: Reference gene primer amplification yielded estimated nucleated cell counts. Using immunoSEQ multiplex PCR, the repertoire was profiled, and TCRdb retains in-frame clones only, with some absent. Clone size and the V and J calls come from that table; the DNA yielded D and trimming. This table holds around 100,000 clones, less than 90% found once. This clone has just a few counts. The clonotype was recovered from a man aged 80 or over with acute or convalescent COVID-19. The sample comprised peripheral blood. The chain uses TRBV9 and TRBJ1-1, with D unresolved. Here the CDR3 reads CASSVGRANTEAFF. Written as DNA, the CDR3 is TGTGCCAGCAGCGTAGGGCGGGCGAACACTGAAGCTTTCTTT.